This entry lists 6 T cell receptor beta chains sequenced from one sample in a study of cytomegalovirus exposure and HLA in healthy donors. The PCR made use of 60 Vbeta and 13 Jbeta primers. Libraries were prepared by immunoSEQ multiplex PCR; TCRdb keeps only in-frame clonotypes and omits some of them. The repertoire includes around 94,000 clones, around 78% of them detected once, and 4% to 5.5% sits in the top ten. Source material: PBMCs. The receptors shown here come from a male donor in good health and CMV-seropositive.

The chain joins TRBV28 to TRBJ2-3; the match to TRBD1 covers 11 bases. The V segment lost 8 bases and the J segment 4 bases; nucleotides outside the gene matches: 5. The CDR3 has 14 amino acids. Germline CDR1 MDHEN, CDR2 SYDVKM. CDR3 sequence reads: CASGQGAMADTQYF. The CDR3 DNA reads TGTGCCAGCGGACAGGGGGCTATGGCAGATACGCAGTATTTT. The full variable domain, completed using reference TRBV28 and TRBJ2-3, is DVKVTQSSRYLVKRTGEKVFLECVQDMDHENMFWYRQDPGLGLRLIYFSYDVKMKEKGDIPEGYSVSREKKERFSLILESASTNQTSMYLCASGQGAMADTQYFGPGTRLTVL.

The V gene is TRBV10-2, the J gene TRBJ1-5; 8 nucleotides align to TRBD1. Trimming at V came to 3 bases and at J to 9 bases, leaving 10 bases not matched to a gene. Per germline, CDR1 WSHSY and CDR2 SAAADI. The length of the CDR3 is 15 residues. The DNA of the CDR3 is TGCGCCAGCAGTGACTCCGGGACAGGTGCACGGCCCCAGCATTTT. It is translated as CASSDSGTGARPQHF.

The chain uses TRBV5-6 and TRBJ1-2, with D perhaps TRBD1 (6 bases). Germline V gene data show CDR1 as SGHDT and CDR2 as YYEEEE. V was clipped by 0 bases and J by 4 bases, with 13 bases between them. The CDR3 is 15 residues long. The chain's CDR3 is CASSLAGGAGYGYTF. The CDR3 nucleotides read TGTGCCAGCAGCTTGGCGGGGGGCGCTGGCTATGGCTACACCTTC.

The gene calls are TRBV6-1 and TRBJ1-1, with D maybe TRBD1 (6 bases). Germline CDR1 and CDR2: MNHNS and SASEGT. The germline V and J ends were trimmed by 4 bases and 1 base, with 13 bases remaining between them. The CDR3 has 15 amino acids. This CDR3 is CASSAESTGNTEAFF. CDR3 DNA: TGTGCCAGCAGTGCAGAATCGACAGGGAACACTGAAGCTTTCTTT.

V and J are TRBV11-2 and TRBJ2-2; 8 positions agree with TRBD1. Trimming took 5 bases from V and 4 from J; bases not matched to a gene: 6. The CDR3 spans 15 residues. Germline V CDR1 and CDR2: SGHAT, FQNNGV. The CDR3 loop reads CASSPQGGSTGELFF. The DNA of the CDR3 is TGTGCCAGCAGCCCACAGGGGGGAAGCACCGGGGAGCTGTTTTTT.

The CDR3 loop is CASKPGTSYEQYF. CDR3 sequence (DNA): TGTGCCAGCAAGCCAGGGACTTCCTACGAGCAGTACTTC. The rearrangement uses TRBV6-1 and TRBJ2-7, with D possibly matching TRBD2 (6 bases). The CDR3 extends over 13 amino acids. V was trimmed by 7 bases and J by 1 base, leaving 11 bases between them. Per germline, CDR1 MNHNS and CDR2 SASEGT.